This T cell receptor (beta chain) is drawn from a study of neurological immune-mediated disorders. This CDR3 is built from 15 residues. Trimming removed 5 bases from V and 0 bases from J, with 11 bases in between. The germline gives CDR1 MNHNY, CDR2 SVGAGI (reference sequence). TCRdb re-derived calls from the 5' RACE reads in MiXCR, one entry per CDR3 protein. This table holds around 10,000 distinct CDR3 sequences, around 21% found once. This clonotype showed up many times. V usage is TRBV6-6 and J usage is TRBJ1-5, with D uncertain. Sequencing used CD8+ T cells from blood. The TCR comes from a woman aged 60-75 years with HTLV-1-associated myelopathy (HAM/TSP). CDR3 residues: CASSPTGDSNQPQHF. In DNA form, the CDR3 reads TGTGCCAGCAGTCCGACTGGGGATAGCAATCAGCCCCAGCATTTT.